This is a list of T cell receptor beta chains from one sample in a study of cytomegalovirus exposure and HLA in healthy donors. The protocol was immunoSEQ multiplex PCR, while the TCRdb copy is restricted to in-frame clones and leaves out a portion. The table shows over 150,000 clones, with 75% occurring only once. Sequenced sample: PBMCs. The receptors originated from a male donor in good health and CMV-seronegative. The CDR3 runs from the conserved cysteine through the conserved F or W. D genes are given only for firm matches. The size field is filled for only some rows; it gives once, few, many or a size class.

v_call: TRBV14
clone_size: .
j_call: TRBJ1-4
d_call: TRBD1
cdr3_nt: TGTGCCAGCAGCCAAGATAGACAGGGGGCCAGTAATGAAAAACTGTTTTTT
cdr3_aa: CASSQDRQGASNEKLFF

v_call: TRBV10-3
clone_size: .
j_call: TRBJ2-3
d_call: TRBD2
cdr3_nt: TGTGCCGCCCAGAGAGCGGGGGGGCCCGCAGATACGCAGTATTTT
cdr3_aa: CAAQRAGGPADTQYF

v_call: TRBV7-9
clone_size: .
j_call: TRBJ2-1
d_call: TRBD2
cdr3_nt: TGTGCCAGCAGCGTTAGCGGGAATGAGCAGTTCTTC
cdr3_aa: CASSVSGNEQFF

v_call: TRBV27
clone_size: .
j_call: TRBJ2-3
d_call: TRBD2
cdr3_nt: TGTGCCAGCAGTAGGACTAGCGGGAGTTATACAGATACGCAGTATTTT
cdr3_aa: CASSRTSGSYTDTQYF

v_call: TRBV6-5
clone_size: .
j_call: TRBJ1-4
d_call: .
cdr3_nt: TGTGCCAGCAGTTTTGAACGAGGCGGAAAACTGTTTTTT
cdr3_aa: CASSFERGGKLFF

v_call: TRBV18
clone_size: once
j_call: TRBJ1-1
d_call: TRBD1
cdr3_nt: TGTGCCAGCTCACAGTTCGACAGGGGTTGGACTGAAGCTTTCTTT
cdr3_aa: CASSQFDRGWTEAFF

v_call: TRBV5-7
clone_size: .
j_call: TRBJ2-2
d_call: .
cdr3_nt: TGTGCCAGCAGCCGGAGGGTACAGGCAACCGGGGAGCTGTTTTTT
cdr3_aa: CASSRRVQATGELFF

v_call: TRBV18
clone_size: .
j_call: TRBJ1-3
d_call: TRBD1
cdr3_nt: TGTGCCAGCTCACCGACAGGGATCACTGGAAACACCATATATTTT
cdr3_aa: CASSPTGITGNTIYF

v_call: TRBV23-1
clone_size: once
j_call: TRBJ2-1
d_call: .
cdr3_nt: TGCGCCAGCAGTCAATCGGGAGGGTTCTTC
cdr3_aa: CASSQSGGFF

v_call: TRBV27
clone_size: .
j_call: TRBJ2-6
d_call: TRBD1
cdr3_nt: TGTGCCAGCGGGTACCGGGACAGGGGGATTTCGGCTGGGGCCAACGTCCTGACTTTC
cdr3_aa: CASGYRDRGISAGANVLTF

v_call: TRBV13
clone_size: .
j_call: TRBJ1-5
d_call: TRBD1
cdr3_nt: TGTGCCAGCAGCTTACAGGGGGATCAGCCCCAGCATTTT
cdr3_aa: CASSLQGDQPQHF

v_call: TRBV19
clone_size: .
j_call: TRBJ1-6
d_call: .
cdr3_nt: TGTGCCAGTAGTATAGGCGCATACGAGAATTCACCCCTCCACTTT
cdr3_aa: CASSIGAYENSPLHF

v_call: TRBV28
clone_size: .
j_call: TRBJ2-5
d_call: TRBD2
cdr3_nt: TGTGCCAGCAGGGAGGGAGGGGAGACCCAGTACTTC
cdr3_aa: CASREGGETQYF

v_call: TRBV7-9
clone_size: .
j_call: TRBJ2-7
d_call: .
cdr3_nt: TGTGCCAGCAGCTGGTCGGGGGTAGGGAGCTACGAGCAGTACTTC
cdr3_aa: CASSWSGVGSYEQYF

v_call: TRBV4-2
clone_size: few
j_call: TRBJ1-1
d_call: .
cdr3_nt: TGTGCCAGCAGCCAGGAAACAGGGAACACTGAAGCTTTCTTT
cdr3_aa: CASSQETGNTEAFF

v_call: TRBV7-2
clone_size: .
j_call: TRBJ1-2
d_call: .
cdr3_nt: TGTGCCAGCAGCTCCCGAGCTTCGGGCTACACCTTC
cdr3_aa: CASSSRASGYTF

v_call: TRBV5-5
clone_size: .
j_call: TRBJ1-5
d_call: TRBD1
cdr3_nt: TGTGCCAGCAGCTCCTCGGGACAGATTTATAGCAATCAGCCCCAGCATTTT
cdr3_aa: CASSSSGQIYSNQPQHF

v_call: TRBV4-2
clone_size: .
j_call: TRBJ1-4
d_call: .
cdr3_nt: TGTGCCAGCAGCCAAGATGCTACGGGGGGCCCCCTCAATGAAAAACTGTTTTTT
cdr3_aa: CASSQDATGGPLNEKLFF

v_call: TRBV11-2
clone_size: .
j_call: TRBJ2-7
d_call: TRBD2
cdr3_nt: TGTGCCAGCAGACGCCCTGGGACTAGCTTCGAGCAGTACTTC
cdr3_aa: CASRRPGTSFEQYF

v_call: TRBV6-1
clone_size: once
j_call: TRBJ2-6
d_call: .
cdr3_nt: TGTGCCAGCCGGGGGAAAAGCTCTGGGGCCAACGTCCTGACTTTC
cdr3_aa: CASRGKSSGANVLTF

v_call: TRBV18
clone_size: .
j_call: TRBJ2-2
d_call: .
cdr3_nt: TGTGCCAGCTCACCCCCCACGAGGACCGGGGAGCTGTTTTTT
cdr3_aa: CASSPPTRTGELFF

v_call: TRBV7-8
clone_size: .
j_call: TRBJ1-2
d_call: TRBD1
cdr3_nt: TGTGCCAGCAGCCCGCCCGGGACAGTTAGCGGCTACACCTTC
cdr3_aa: CASSPPGTVSGYTF

v_call: TRBV7-9
clone_size: .
j_call: TRBJ2-4
d_call: TRBD2
cdr3_nt: TGTGCCAGCAGCCCCCCCCTAGCGGGGTACGGCATTCAGTACTTC
cdr3_aa: CASSPPLAGYGIQYF

v_call: TRBV11-2
clone_size: .
j_call: TRBJ1-5
d_call: TRBD1
cdr3_nt: TGTGCCAGCAGCTTACGACAGGGAGCAGGTCAGCCCCAGCATTTT
cdr3_aa: CASSLRQGAGQPQHF

v_call: TRBV28
clone_size: .
j_call: TRBJ2-3
d_call: TRBD2
cdr3_nt: TGTGCCAGCAGTTCCACAGGGGGCGGACTAGCGGGAGCCCCTGATACGCAGTATTTT
cdr3_aa: CASSSTGGGLAGAPDTQYF

v_call: TRBV5-1
clone_size: .
j_call: TRBJ2-7
d_call: .
cdr3_nt: TGCGCCAGCAGCGACAACTACGAGCAGTACTTC
cdr3_aa: CASSDNYEQYF

v_call: TRBV25-1
clone_size: .
j_call: TRBJ1-6
d_call: .
cdr3_nt: TGTGCCAGCAGTGGGGCCCCTGAGAATTCACCCCTCCACTTT
cdr3_aa: CASSGAPENSPLHF

v_call: TRBV4-2
clone_size: few
j_call: TRBJ2-2
d_call: TRBD2
cdr3_nt: TGTGCCAGCAGCCAAGGGCGGGAGGGCCGTCGGGAGCTGTTTTTT
cdr3_aa: CASSQGREGRRELFF

v_call: TRBV7-9
clone_size: .
j_call: TRBJ2-7
d_call: TRBD1
cdr3_nt: TGTGCCAGCAGCTCGGGACAGGTCCCCTACGAGCAGTACTTC
cdr3_aa: CASSSGQVPYEQYF

v_call: TRBV5-4
clone_size: .
j_call: TRBJ2-1
d_call: TRBD2
cdr3_nt: TGTGCCAGCATTTCCTACGGGGGGGGCAATGAGCAGTTCTTC
cdr3_aa: CASISYGGGNEQFF

v_call: TRBV5-4
clone_size: .
j_call: TRBJ2-3
d_call: .
cdr3_nt: TGTGCCAGCAGCTTGTTTGGGAGTGGGAATACGCAGTATTTT
cdr3_aa: CASSLFGSGNTQYF

v_call: TRBV9
clone_size: .
j_call: TRBJ2-1
d_call: TRBD2
cdr3_nt: TGTGCCAGCAGCGCCCGACTAGCGGGAGGGGGCAATGAGCAGTTCTTC
cdr3_aa: CASSARLAGGGNEQFF

v_call: TRBV2
clone_size: once
j_call: TRBJ2-6
d_call: .
cdr3_nt: TGTGCCAGCAGTGAATCTAGGACTGGTGGGGCCAACGTCCTGACTTTC
cdr3_aa: CASSESRTGGANVLTF

v_call: TRBV7-3
clone_size: .
j_call: TRBJ2-7
d_call: .
cdr3_nt: TGTGCCAGCAGCTTAGGAACAGGCTACGAGCAGTACTTC
cdr3_aa: CASSLGTGYEQYF

v_call: TRBV19
clone_size: .
j_call: TRBJ2-7
d_call: .
cdr3_nt: TGTGCCAGTAGTTCGGGGGTGTCCTACGAGCAGTACTTC
cdr3_aa: CASSSGVSYEQYF

v_call: TRBV25-1
clone_size: .
j_call: TRBJ2-7
d_call: TRBD2
cdr3_nt: TGTGCCAGCAGTGAATCGTCTAGCGGGAGCATAGACGAGCAGTACTTC
cdr3_aa: CASSESSSGSIDEQYF

v_call: TRBV14
clone_size: .
j_call: TRBJ2-1
d_call: .
cdr3_nt: TGTGCCAGCAGCCAAACCGCGGGGTCCCCCAATGAGCAGTTCTTC
cdr3_aa: CASSQTAGSPNEQFF

v_call: TRBV5-5
clone_size: .
j_call: TRBJ2-2
d_call: .
cdr3_nt: TGTGCCAGCAGCTTCTTCCCGGAGGTCGGCGGGGAGCTGTTTTTT
cdr3_aa: CASSFFPEVGGELFF

v_call: TRBV4-2
clone_size: .
j_call: TRBJ1-4
d_call: .
cdr3_nt: TGTGCCAGCAGCCATAAACAAGACGGAAGGGGGACTAATGAAAAACTGTTTTTT
cdr3_aa: CASSHKQDGRGTNEKLFF

v_call: TRBV2
clone_size: once
j_call: TRBJ2-4
d_call: TRBD1
cdr3_nt: TGTGCCAGCAGTGAAGCTGCCAGGGGGAGCGCCAAAAACATTCAGTACTTC
cdr3_aa: CASSEAARGSAKNIQYF

v_call: TRBV9
clone_size: .
j_call: TRBJ2-5
d_call: TRBD2
cdr3_nt: TGTGCCAGCAGCGCCAGACTAGCGGGGGTGGGTAGGGAGACCCAGTACTTC
cdr3_aa: CASSARLAGVGRETQYF

v_call: TRBV12-2
clone_size: .
j_call: TRBJ2-5
d_call: .
cdr3_nt: TGTGCAAGTCGCTTAGGTCGGGGAGCGGGGATAGAAGAGACCCAGTACTTC
cdr3_aa: CASRLGRGAGIEETQYF

v_call: TRBV6-1
clone_size: few
j_call: TRBJ2-3
d_call: TRBD2
cdr3_nt: TGTGCCAGCGGAGCGGGGGGACACACAGATACGCAGTATTTT
cdr3_aa: CASGAGGHTDTQYF

v_call: TRBV5-1
clone_size: .
j_call: TRBJ2-7
d_call: .
cdr3_nt: TGCGCCAGCAGCTTGGACGGTCCGGGGGAGCAGTACTTC
cdr3_aa: CASSLDGPGEQYF

v_call: TRBV9
clone_size: .
j_call: TRBJ2-1
d_call: .
cdr3_nt: TGTGCCAGCAGCGGCTTCAGGGGAAACAATGAGCAGTTCTTC
cdr3_aa: CASSGFRGNNEQFF

v_call: TRBV28
clone_size: .
j_call: TRBJ2-1
d_call: TRBD2
cdr3_nt: TGTGCCAGCAGTGGGCCGGGACTAGCGAAGTATGAGCAGTTCTTC
cdr3_aa: CASSGPGLAKYEQFF

v_call: TRBV7-9
clone_size: .
j_call: TRBJ2-1
d_call: TRBD2
cdr3_nt: TGTGCCAGCAGCTTAGCGGGAGTTTGGAGCGGGGGTGAGCAGTTCTTC
cdr3_aa: CASSLAGVWSGGEQFF

v_call: TRBV4-2
clone_size: .
j_call: TRBJ1-1
d_call: TRBD1
cdr3_nt: TGTGCCAGCAGCCAAGGACAGGGGCGCGCTGAAGCTTTCTTT
cdr3_aa: CASSQGQGRAEAFF

v_call: TRBV19
clone_size: .
j_call: TRBJ2-7
d_call: .
cdr3_nt: TGTGCCACCAAAGGGGGTTACGAGCAGTACTTC
cdr3_aa: CATKGGYEQYF

v_call: TRBV11-2
clone_size: few
j_call: TRBJ1-1
d_call: TRBD1
cdr3_nt: TGTGCCAGCAGCGAGACAGGGCCGAACACTGAAGCTTTCTTT
cdr3_aa: CASSETGPNTEAFF

v_call: TRBV6-5
clone_size: .
j_call: TRBJ2-7
d_call: .
cdr3_nt: TGTGCCACCCGAGGGAATTTAGGTGAGCAGTACTTC
cdr3_aa: CATRGNLGEQYF